This TCR beta chain was sequenced in a study of T cells in Graves' hyperthyroidism and ophthalmopathy. Study-wide results and caveats: A model of 13 V-J features distinguished ophthalmopathy from stable hyperthyroidism. Blood also contained most expanded thyroid clonotypes above 0.001.

The sample holds many counts of this clonotype. Its antigen remains unknown. V was cut by 6 bases and J by 4 bases, with 6 bases left in between. CDR1 DFQATT and CDR2 SNEGSKA come from the germline V gene (reference sequence). CDR3 length equals 10 residues. Researchers barred patients who had uncontrolled infection, other autoimmune disease, pregnancy or lactation. Fresh 10 ml peripheral blood yielded PBMCs. RNA transcripts gave rise to amplified TCR beta CDR3 regions. With the HTBI primer set, the TCR CDR3 went through a first round of RT-PCR. A single record per CDR3 protein comes from TCRdb applying MiXCR to the multiplex PCR reads. The sample has about 600,000 distinct CDR3 sequences; 12% to 15% are singletons.

The sequenced sample was blood. The J gene is TRBJ1-1, the V gene TRBV20-1; D is unresolved. The source is a woman aged 18 to 35 with Graves' ophthalmopathy. This CDR3 reads CSACLTEAFF. CDR3 bases: TGCAGTGCCTGCCTCACTGAAGCTTTCTTT.